The 13 T cell receptor beta chains in this list originate from one sample, sequenced in a study of cytomegalovirus exposure and HLA in healthy donors. The PCR ran on 60 Vbeta and 13 Jbeta primers. Repertoires were generated with immunoSEQ multiplex PCR, while TCRdb's copy carries only in-frame clones and drops some. The sample consists of 100,000 to 120,000 clones, around 76% of them appearing once. The sample taken for sequencing was PBMCs. All receptors come from a man aged 35-49 years in good health and CMV-seropositive.

V is TRBV10-1 and J is TRBJ2-2; TRBD1 aligns across 8 bases. This CDR3 is 14 amino acids long. V gave up 5 bases and J gave up 3 bases; unmatched junction bases: 2. Per germline, CDR1 WNHNN and CDR2 SYGVQD (reference sequence). This chain's CDR3 is CASSRTGHTGELFF. The CDR3 nucleotides are TGCGCCAGCAGTCGGACAGGGCACACCGGGGAGCTGTTTTTT.

The chain recombines TRBV15 with TRBJ2-7; the D gene is possibly TRBD2 (6 bases). CDR1 is LNHNV and CDR2 is YYDKDF in the germline V gene (reference sequence). Trimming shortened V by 0 bases and J by 8 bases, and 20 bases separated the two germline ends. This CDR3 has 16 amino acids. CDR3 DNA sequence: TGTGCCACCAGCAGAGAGCCCCTGGGCGGAGGGGCTAAGCAGTACTTC. Protein: CATSREPLGGGAKQYF.

The rearrangement uses TRBV5-4 and TRBJ2-1; D perhaps matches TRBD2 (5 bases). CDR1 and CDR2 from the germline V gene are SGHNT and YYREEE (reference sequence). The CDR3 has 14 residues. V was clipped by 4 bases and J by 3 bases, with 11 bases between them. This CDR3 reads CASSLRGLYNEQFF. CDR3 coding DNA: TGTGCCAGCAGCCTACGAGGGCTCTACAATGAGCAGTTCTTC.

The rearrangement uses TRBV6-1 and TRBJ1-2; maybe TRBD1 (5 bases). Looked up from germline, CDR1 is MNHNS and CDR2 is SASEGT. The germline V and J ends were trimmed by 4 bases and 4 bases, with 10 bases remaining between them. The CDR3 sequence is 13 residues long. The CDR3 DNA is TGTGCCAGCAGTGTGGAGGGACCCTATGGCTACACCTTC. Protein product: CASSVEGPYGYTF.

V and J are TRBV7-6 and TRBJ2-1; 7 bases fit TRBD2. J gave up 3 bases and V 5 bases, and 10 bases lay outside the gene matches. Germline V gives CDR1 SGHVS, CDR2 FNYEAQ. This CDR3 has 16 residues. CDR3 nucleotides: TGTGCCAGCAGCCCGCGGACTAGTCGCGTCTACAATGAGCAGTTCTTC. Its translation is CASSPRTSRVYNEQFF.

Comments on this clone: The junction does not match germline at one end; this may be a read error. The chain links TRBV7-8 to TRBJ2-4; 8 bases match TRBD1. From germline, CDR1 is SGHVS and CDR2 FQNEAQ. This CDR3 is 15 amino acids long. DNA of the CDR3: TGTGCCAGCAGCCAGGGGGCGATGGCCAAAAACAGTCAGTACTTC. Amino acids: CASSQGAMAKNSQYF.

This sequence joins TRBV28 and TRBJ2-3, with a weak D call TRBD2 (7 bases). Germline V lookup: CDR1 MDHEN, CDR2 SYDVKM. V was shortened by 7 bases and J by 0 bases, with 11 bases between the two germline ends. The CDR3 consists of 14 residues. The CDR3 region has the DNA TGTGCCAGCAATAGGGGGGGCAGCACAGATACGCAGTATTTT. Translation gives CASNRGGSTDTQYF.

This chain uses TRBV28 with TRBJ1-3; weak D call: TRBD1 (5 bases). Germline lookup yields CDR1 MDHEN and CDR2 SYDVKM. The CDR3 extends over 14 amino acids. V shed 6 bases and J shed 1 base, with 10 bases lying between them. The CDR3 reads CASSPRTSGNTIYF. Written as DNA, the CDR3 is TGTGCCAGCAGCCCCCGGACATCTGGAAACACCATATATTTT.

This rearrangement joins TRBV27 to TRBJ1-2; D unclear. Germline CDR1 reads MNHEY; CDR2 reads SMNVEV (reference sequence). V shed 2 bases and J shed 3 bases, with 10 bases lying between them. The CDR3 runs 14 residues. The CDR3 nucleotides are TGTGCCAGCAGTTTAGCAGGTAGTGACTATGGCTACACCTTC. This sequence encodes CASSLAGSDYGYTF.

This chain links TRBV5-6 with TRBJ2-5, with TRBD2 identical over 10 bases. This CDR3 region has 14 residues. J lost 5 bases, V lost 5 bases, and 6 bases had no gene match. CDR1 is SGHDT, CDR2 YYEEEE, per germline. CDR3 loop: CASRGGGLAETQYF. For the CDR3, the DNA is TGTGCCAGCAGAGGGGGGGGACTAGCGGAGACCCAGTACTTC.

This chain uses TRBV28 with TRBJ2-7, with D perhaps TRBD2 (5 bases). CDR3 length equals 14 residues. The V end was cut by 5 bases, the J end by 3 bases, with 14 bases between. Germline assignment: CDR1 MDHEN and CDR2 SYDVKM. CDR3 sequence: CASSKPSNLYEQYF. The CDR3 nucleotides read TGTGCCAGCAGTAAACCTAGCAACCTCTACGAGCAGTACTTC.

This clone is a singleton in its sample. V gene TRBV30 combines with J gene TRBJ1-6; D ambiguous. Trimming removed 0 bases at V and 7 bases at J, with 13 bases between. Germline values: CDR1 GTSNPN, CDR2 SVGIG (reference sequence). The CDR3 covers 15 residues. CDR3 sequence: CAWSVGGYENSPLHF. In DNA form, the CDR3 reads TGTGCCTGGAGTGTCGGAGGGTACGAAAATTCACCCCTCCACTTT.

The rearrangement joins TRBV11-2 to TRBJ2-7, with 8 bases fitting TRBD1. The V gene end was trimmed by 7 bases and the J gene end by 5 bases; junction bases not matched to a gene: 4. CDR1 SGHAT and CDR2 FQNNGV come from the germline V gene. The CDR3 covers 12 residues. The CDR3 DNA is TGTGCCAGCACCCCGGACAGGGACGAGCAGTACTTC. Encoded protein: CASTPDRDEQYF. Supplemented by reference TRBV11-2 and TRBJ2-7, the full variable domain reads EAGVAQSPRYKIIEKRQSVAFWCNPISGHATLYWYQQILGQGPKLLIQFQNNGVVDDSQLPKDRFSAERLKGVDSTLKIQPAKLEDSAVYLCASTPDRDEQYFGPGTRLTVT.